The 19 T cell receptor beta chains listed next were all sequenced from one sample in a study of blood T cell repertoires in COVID-19 (dated by TCRdb to the early 2020s). The method was the immunoSEQ multiplex PCR assay. This is the immuneACCESS table as TCRdb keeps it, with only in-frame sequences that have V and J called. A part of the clones is gone; compared with another copy, unresolved V genes explain less than half, and the rest is unexplained. In this sample the table shows 110,000 to 150,000 clones, about 89% of which occur a single time. The ten largest account for around 3.2% of the sample. Specimen: peripheral blood. All receptors come from a man in his sixties with active or convalescent COVID-19.

The chain combines TRBV23-1 with TRBJ1-2, with a weak D call TRBD1 (6 bases). TRBV23-1 is an ORF for which the function is uncertain. Trimming took 3 bases from V and 6 from J, leaving 17 bases between them. This CDR3 comprises 15 residues. The CDR3 nucleotides are TGCGCCAGCAGTCACCTCCGGTCCTACAGGGATGGCTACACCTTC. Protein: CASSHLRSYRDGYTF.

This chain joins TRBV18 and TRBJ1-4; D possibly corresponds to TRBD1 (6 bases). The CDR3 spans 14 residues. V dropped 2 bases and J dropped 16 bases, with 20 bases sitting between them. CDR1 KGHSH and CDR2 LQKENI come from the germline V gene. The CDR3 region has the DNA TGTGCCAGCTCACCAAACCAGGGGCACGGGTCGGCGTTTTTT. Protein: CASSPNQGHGSAFF.

The chain employs TRBV7-7 and TRBJ2-1, with unresolved D. Germline V CDR1 and CDR2: SSHAT, FNYEAQ (reference sequence). CDR3 length equals 13 residues. The V end lost 6 bases, the J end lost 3 bases, and 9 bases lay between the germline ends. CDR3 sequence: CASRCRSYNEQFF. The CDR3 DNA is TGTGCCAGCAGATGTAGAAGCTACAATGAGCAGTTCTTC.

This clone appeared a few times. The V and J genes are TRBV28 and TRBJ2-7; 7 positions agree with TRBD1. The germline gives CDR1 MDHEN, CDR2 SYDVKM. V trimming: 6 bases; J trimming: 3 bases; junction bases outside the gene matches: 11. The CDR3 spans 15 residues. CDR3 coding DNA: TGTGCCAGCAGATCGTCTTCCGGGACAGACTACGAGCAGTACTTC. Its translation: CASRSSSGTDYEQYF.

This chain joins TRBV5-6 and TRBJ1-4, with D possibly matching TRBD1 (5 bases). Germline V lookup: CDR1 SGHDT, CDR2 YYEEEE. Trimming removed 4 bases from V and 1 base from J, with 11 bases in between. The CDR3 has 15 residues. CDR3 nucleotide sequence: TGTGCCAGCAGCCGTCTAGACAGAACTAATGAAAAACTGTTTTTT. This codes for CASSRLDRTNEKLFF.

This chain uses TRBV28 with TRBJ2-6; 11 nucleotides line up with TRBD1. This CDR3 is 19 amino acids long. Germline CDR1 is MDHEN and CDR2 is SYDVKM. The V and J ends lost 5 bases and 2 bases, in that order; junction bases with no gene match: 11. CDR3 sequence: CASSAPGTGGVPGANVLTF. CDR3 DNA: TGTGCCAGCAGTGCCCCCGGGACAGGGGGTGTTCCTGGGGCCAACGTCCTGACTTTC.

The rearrangement links TRBV6-5 to TRBJ1-4; 10 bases match TRBD1. J lost 7 bases, V lost 6 bases, and 8 bases had no gene match. Looked up from germline, CDR1 is MNHEY and CDR2 is SVGAGI. This CDR3 is built from 15 residues. CDR3 sequence (DNA): TGTGCCAGCAGCGATCGACAGGGGGCGCGTGAAAAACTGTTTTTT. Residues: CASSDRQGAREKLFF.

V and J are TRBV4-3 and TRBJ2-3, with 8 bases lining up with TRBD1. The CDR3 length is 15 residues. CDR1 and CDR2 (germline): LGHNA, YSLEER. The junction had 10 bases not matched to a gene; V was cut back by 8 bases and J by 3 bases. CDR3 sequence reads: CASPTGQGHTDTQYF. The CDR3 region has the DNA TGCGCCAGCCCCACAGGACAGGGCCATACAGATACGCAGTATTTT.

The table lists this clone with a few counts. V and J are TRBV7-3 and TRBJ1-1; 8 positions match TRBD1. CDR1 is SGHTA, CDR2 FQGTGA, per germline. The CDR3 sequence is 15 residues long. V lost 5 bases and J lost 4; bases outside the gene matches: 9. CDR3 coding DNA: TGTGCCAGCAGCCTCAAGTCGACAGGGGTCACTGAAGCTTTCTTT. Translated: CASSLKSTGVTEAFF.

V gene TRBV7-9 combines with J gene TRBJ2-3, with D possibly TRBD1 on 5 matching bases. Deletions cut 1 base from V and 5 bases from J, with 16 bases between. Germline values: CDR1 SEHNR, CDR2 FQNEAQ (reference sequence). The CDR3 is made up of 16 amino acids. CDR3 DNA sequence: TGTGCCAGCAGCTTAGGGGCAGGGAATTTTGGAGATACGCAGTATTTT. Its protein product is CASSLGAGNFGDTQYF.

The chain employs TRBV4-2 and TRBJ1-5; 7 bases are a match to TRBD1. The CDR3 covers 15 residues. J gave up 2 bases and V 4 bases, and 5 bases lay outside the gene matches. Germline values: CDR1 LGHNA, CDR2 YNFKEQ. CDR3 nucleotide sequence: TGTGCCAGCAGCCTAGGTCAGGGGGGCAATCAGCCCCAGCATTTT. Translating it yields CASSLGQGGNQPQHF.

V usage is TRBV5-6 and J usage is TRBJ1-2, with D tentatively TRBD1 (5 bases). The CDR3 loop spans 16 amino acids. Germline V gives CDR1 SGHDT, CDR2 YYEEEE. Trimming shortened V by 1 base and J by 10 bases, and 23 bases separated the two germline ends. For the CDR3, the DNA is TGTGCCAGCAGCTTGTCTGGTCAGGGCGACTTTTGGGTCTACACCTTC. Amino acid sequence: CASSLSGQGDFWVYTF.

The rearrangement links TRBV6-1 to TRBJ2-7; 11 bases are a match to TRBD1. The V gene end was trimmed by 3 bases and the J gene end by 2 bases; junction bases not matched to a gene: 15. The CDR3 contains 19 residues. The germline CDR1 and CDR2 sequences are MNHNS and SASEGT. DNA for the CDR3: TGTGCCAGCAGTGATTGGACAGGGGGCGGAACGGGAACTACCTACGAGCAGTACTTC. Its protein product is CASSDWTGGGTGTTYEQYF.

The genes are TRBV19 and TRBJ1-5; tentative D call: TRBD1 (6 bases). V gave up 9 bases and J gave up 1 base, with 13 bases separating them. This CDR3 is built from 14 residues. Germline CDR1 reads LNHDA; CDR2 reads SQIVND (reference sequence). CDR3 amino acids: CASGTPQSNQPQHF. CDR3 coding DNA: TGTGCCAGCGGGACACCTCAAAGCAATCAGCCCCAGCATTTT.

The chain combines TRBV6-5 with TRBJ1-4; 7 bases fit TRBD1. The CDR3 contains 14 residues. Germline CDR1 is MNHEY and CDR2 is SVGAGI. V lost 2 bases, J lost 7 bases, and 4 bases stayed unmatched. CDR3 DNA: TGTGCCAGCAGTTACAGGAGGGGGCCTGAAAAACTGTTTTTT. As protein: CASSYRRGPEKLFF.

This clone appeared a single time. The V and J genes are TRBV30 and TRBJ1-6, with TRBD1 matching 10 bases. Germline loops: CDR1 GTSNPN, CDR2 SVGIG (reference sequence). V lost 4 bases and J lost 10; bases outside the gene matches: 7. The CDR3 length is 14 residues. The CDR3: CAWKPGQGRSPLHF. CDR3 nucleotides: TGTGCCTGGAAGCCGGGACAGGGGAGGTCACCCCTCCACTTT.

The chain uses TRBV24-1 and TRBJ2-3; D is possibly TRBD2 (7 bases). The CDR3 runs 17 residues. V was pared by 1 base and J by 0 bases, with 13 bases between. Germline V gene data show CDR1 as KGHDR and CDR2 as SFDVKD. CDR3 nucleotide sequence: TGTGCCACCAGTGATTTATGGGGGGGCGCGAGCACAGATACGCAGTATTTT. It yields the protein CATSDLWGGASTDTQYF.

The chain joins TRBV3-1 (or the pseudogene TRBV3-2) to TRBJ1-2; no clear D gene. Germline V lookup: CDR1 LGHDT, CDR2 YNNKEL (reference sequence). The V end was cut by 5 bases, the J end by 7 bases, with 17 bases between. The CDR3 contains 14 residues. CDR3 sequence reads: CASSSRVRRLGYTF. Written as DNA, the CDR3 is TGTGCCAGCAGCTCCCGGGTCCGTAGACTTGGCTACACCTTC.

CDR3 protein: CASRGQGNNIQYF. The CDR3 nucleotides read TGTGCCAGTAGGGGACAGGGAAATAACATTCAGTACTTC. The genes are TRBV19 and TRBJ2-4; 9 nucleotides agree with TRBD1. The ends lost 6 bases at V and 7 bases at J; junction bases unmatched: 4. Germline loops: CDR1 LNHDA, CDR2 SQIVND (reference sequence). The CDR3 sequence is 13 residues long.